Each of the 6 T cell receptor beta chains below was sequenced from the same sample in a study of cytomegalovirus exposure and HLA in healthy donors. Amplification used 60 Vbeta primers and 13 Jbeta primers. This table comes from immunoSEQ multiplex PCR, and its TCRdb copy is limited to in-frame clones, with some not included. The data contain about 260,000 clones, approximately 85% of them seen just once; the ten biggest clones take up roughly 2%. Material for sequencing was PBMCs. All receptors derive from a woman aged 40 to 49 in good health and CMV-seropositive.

CDR3 sequence (DNA): TGTGCCAGCAGCATATATGACAGGGCTGGAGGCTACACCTTC. This codes for CASSIYDRAGGYTF. The V call is TRBV5-6, the J call TRBJ1-2; 7 bases match TRBD1. The germline V gene has CDR1 SGHDT and CDR2 YYEEEE. The CDR3 consists of 14 residues. V lost 4 bases and J lost 8; bases outside the gene matches: 11. Full variable domain (remainder filled in from reference TRBV5-6 and TRBJ1-2): DAGVTQSPTHLIKTRGQQVTLRCSPKSGHDTVSWYQQALGQGPQFIFQYYEEEERQRGNFPDRFSGHQFPNYSSELNVNALLLGDSALYLCASSIYDRAGGYTFGSGTRLTVV.

J is TRBJ1-2 and V is TRBV10-3, with 8 bases matching TRBD1. V lost 0 bases, J lost 8 bases, and 8 bases stayed unmatched. Germline lookup yields CDR1 ENHRY and CDR2 SYGVKD. The CDR3 covers 15 residues. CDR3 bases: TGTGCCATCAGTGAGTCCCAGGGGGCGGCGTTGGGCTACACCTTC. Translated, it gives CAISESQGAALGYTF.

The chain employs TRBV7-9 and TRBJ2-1; 13 positions agree with TRBD2. Losses at the gene ends were 5 bases for V and 4 bases for J; bases not matched to a gene: 11. Germline V gene data show CDR1 as SEHNR and CDR2 as FQNEAQ (reference sequence). CDR3 size: 18 residues. CDR3 amino acids: CASSPLAGGPLGYNEQFF. The CDR3 nucleotides read TGTGCCAGCAGCCCACTAGCGGGAGGGCCTCTAGGGTACAATGAGCAGTTCTTC.

This chain joins TRBV19 and TRBJ2-5; the match to TRBD1 covers 7 bases. The CDR3 length is 15 residues. V trimming: 8 bases; J trimming: 4 bases; junction bases outside the gene matches: 13. Germline V lookup: CDR1 LNHDA, CDR2 SQIVND (reference sequence). The CDR3 DNA sequence: TGTGCCAGTTGCGATAGGGGACAGCCTGGAGAGACCCAGTACTTC. Its translation: CASCDRGQPGETQYF.

The chain recombines TRBV29-1 with TRBJ1-5; 11 bases are shared with TRBD1. The CDR3 is 12 residues long. Looked up from germline, CDR1 is SQVTM and CDR2 is ANQGSEA. For the CDR3, the DNA is TGCAGGGGACAGGGGGACAATCAGCCCCAGCATTTT. Encoded protein: CRGQGDNQPQHF. The complete variable domain, with remaining parts taken from reference TRBV29-1 and TRBJ1-5, reads SAVISQKPSRDICQRGTSLTIQCQVDSQVTMMFWYRQQPGQSLTLIATANQGSEATYESGFVIDKFPISRPNLTFSTLTVSNMSPEDSSIYLCRGQGDNQPQHFGDGTRLSIL.

This clone has a single count. The J gene is TRBJ2-2, the V gene TRBV5-1; 7 nucleotides match TRBD2. This CDR3 spans 13 amino acids. V was pared by 4 bases and J by 5 bases, with 2 bases of the junction left unmatched. Looked up from germline, CDR1 is SGHRS and CDR2 is YFSETQ. The CDR3 spells CASSILATGELFF. CDR3 DNA: TGCGCCAGCAGCATACTAGCGACCGGGGAGCTGTTTTTT.